This entry lists 29 T cell receptor beta chains sequenced from one sample in a study of blood T cell repertoires in COVID-19. Only in-frame clones appear in the TCRdb table, and some are missing; sequencing was by immunoSEQ multiplex PCR. The profile covers about 160,000 clones, with 75% to 80% appearing a single time and approximately 15% taken by the ten largest. Sequencing was done on a sample of peripheral blood. The receptor source for this set is a woman older than 75 with acute or convalescent COVID-19.

CDR3 amino acids: CSGQEGYGYTF. Here the CDR3 DNA reads TGCAGCGGGCAGGAGGGCTATGGCTACACCTTC. The genes are TRBV29-1 and TRBJ1-2; no clear D gene. Trimming took off 7 bases at V and 4 bases at J, with 10 bases between the two ends. The CDR3 has 11 residues. Germline assignment: CDR1 SQVTM and CDR2 ANQGSEA.

V usage is TRBV11-2 and J usage is TRBJ1-1; D is uncertain. CDR3 size: 12 residues. V dropped 5 bases and J dropped 1 base, with 5 bases sitting between them. Germline V gene lookup returns CDR1 SGHAT and CDR2 FQNNGV. The CDR3 sequence is CASSNRNTEAFF. The CDR3 bases are TGTGCCAGCAGCAACAGGAACACTGAAGCTTTCTTT. The full variable domain, completed using reference TRBV11-2 and TRBJ1-1, is EAGVAQSPRYKIIEKRQSVAFWCNPISGHATLYWYQQILGQGPKLLIQFQNNGVVDDSQLPKDRFSAERLKGVDSTLKIQPAKLEDSAVYLCASSNRNTEAFFGQGTRLTVV.

This sequence joins TRBV28 and TRBJ2-7, with 7 nucleotides matching TRBD2. CDR1 and CDR2 from the germline V gene are MDHEN and SYDVKM. The CDR3 totals 17 residues. With 3 bases clipped from V and 1 base from J, the junction kept 12 bases outside the gene matches. The CDR3 loop is CASSFISRGRGSYEQYF. In nucleotides, the CDR3 is TGTGCCAGCAGTTTTATCTCGCGCGGGAGAGGTTCCTACGAGCAGTACTTC. Full variable domain (remainder filled in from reference TRBV28 and TRBJ2-7): DVKVTQSSRYLVKRTGEKVFLECVQDMDHENMFWYRQDPGLGLRLIYFSYDVKMKEKGDIPEGYSVSREKKERFSLILESASTNQTSMYLCASSFISRGRGSYEQYFGPGTRLTVT.

J is TRBJ2-2 and V is TRBV19; maybe TRBD1 (6 bases). This CDR3 has 16 residues. The germline CDR1 and CDR2 sequences are LNHDA and SQIVND (reference sequence). The V end lost 5 bases, the J end lost 0 bases, and 13 bases lay between the germline ends. The CDR3 region is CASSVMAGANTGELFF. Here the CDR3 DNA reads TGTGCCAGTAGTGTGATGGCAGGGGCGAACACCGGGGAGCTGTTTTTT.

The CDR3 DNA reads as TGTGCCAGCTCGGAGGGGGATACGCAGTATTTT. This codes for CASSEGDTQYF. The chain couples TRBV18 to TRBJ2-3; D is possibly TRBD2 (6 bases). In germline, CDR1 is KGHSH, CDR2 LQKENI. The V and J ends lost 6 bases and 6 bases respectively, with 7 bases between them. This CDR3 spans 11 amino acids.

The V call is TRBV6-5, the J call TRBJ2-7, with D unclear. The CDR3 is 12 amino acids. Per the germline V gene, CDR1 is MNHEY and CDR2 is SVGAGI. Between the trimmed V and J ends, which lost 8 bases and 7 bases, there was a span of 15 bases. The CDR3 region is CASGGHTKEQYF. The CDR3 DNA sequence: TGTGCCAGCGGCGGCCATACTAAGGAGCAGTACTTC.

The chain has TRBV2 and TRBJ1-1; 12 nucleotides align to TRBD1. Germline CDR1 and CDR2: SNHLY and FYNNEI. CDR3 size: 13 residues. V lost 5 bases and J lost 10; bases outside the gene matches: 5. The CDR3 reads CASSPRDRGPAFF. The CDR3 nucleotides are TGTGCCAGCAGTCCCCGGGACAGGGGGCCAGCTTTCTTT.

The gene calls are TRBV27 and TRBJ2-1, with 9 bases that match TRBD1. The CDR3 is 15 residues long. Germline V lookup: CDR1 MNHEY, CDR2 SMNVEV (reference sequence). With V trimmed by 2 bases and J by 5 bases, 4 bases remained unmatched. The CDR3 region is CASSLLGQGNNEQFF. The DNA for the CDR3 is TGTGCCAGCAGTTTACTGGGACAGGGAAACAATGAGCAGTTCTTC.

The chain recombines TRBV5-5 with TRBJ1-2; D is uncertain. In germline, CDR1 is SGHKS, CDR2 YYEKEE (reference sequence). V was pared by 0 bases and J by 4 bases, with 7 bases between. The CDR3 is 13 amino acids. CDR3 DNA: TGTGCCAGCAGCTTGGAACAGACCTATGGCTACACCTTC. Protein: CASSLEQTYGYTF. Full variable domain (remainder filled in from reference TRBV5-5 and TRBJ1-2): DAGVTQSPTHLIKTRGQQVTLRCSPISGHKSVSWYQQVLGQGPQFIFQYYEKEERGRGNFPDRFSARQFPNYSSELNVNALLLGDSALYLCASSLEQTYGYTFGSGTRLTVV.

Turning to this clone: Other nucleotide sequences in the sample specify the same CDR3. The chain recombines TRBV11-3 with TRBJ2-2; D possibly corresponds to TRBD1 (6 bases). Germline V gene lookup returns CDR1 SGHNT and CDR2 YENEEA. The CDR3 has 13 residues. V dropped 3 bases and J dropped 6 bases, with 8 bases sitting between them. In nucleotides, the CDR3 is TGTGCCAGCAGCTTTGAGGGGGCCGGGGAGCTGTTTTTT. This encodes CASSFEGAGELFF. Full variable domain (rest looked up from reference TRBV11-3 and TRBJ2-2): EAGVVQSPRYKIIEKKQPVAFWCNPISGHNTLYWYLQNLGQGPELLIRYENEEAVDDSQLPKDRFSAERLKGVDSTLKIQPAELGDSAVYLCASSFEGAGELFFGEGSRLTVL.

The chain employs TRBV5-1 and TRBJ1-5, with 9 bases fitting TRBD1. V lost 4 bases, J lost 6 bases, and 8 bases stayed unmatched. The CDR3 is made up of 15 amino acids. Germline lookup yields CDR1 SGHRS and CDR2 YFSETQ. The CDR3, as DNA: TGCGCCAGCAGCCTTGGGGGACAGGGAGGTCAGCCCCAGCATTTT. Protein product: CASSLGGQGGQPQHF.

This chain links TRBV9 with TRBJ2-3; 10 bases are a match to TRBD2. Germline V CDR1 and CDR2: SGDLS, YYNGEE. With 0 bases clipped from V and 2 bases from J, the junction kept 3 bases outside the gene matches. The CDR3 is 16 residues long. The CDR3 sequence: CASSVGTSGITDTQYF. Written as DNA, the CDR3 is TGTGCCAGCAGCGTAGGGACTAGCGGAATCACAGATACGCAGTATTTT.

This clone was detected once. CDR3 nucleotides: TGCGCCAGCAGCCCGGGACTAGCTGGGCGGAATGAGCAGTTCTTC. Translated, it gives CASSPGLAGRNEQFF. V is TRBV5-1 and J is TRBJ2-1; 9 positions agree with TRBD2. The CDR3 spans 15 residues. Looked up from germline, CDR1 is SGHRS and CDR2 is YFSETQ. V lost 4 bases and J lost 7; bases outside the gene matches: 9.

As for this clone: This CDR3 is missing its conserved last phenylalanine or tryptophan, likely due to a read error. The DNA is left out, because the CDR3 cannot be placed on it with certainty; the CDR3 is given as TCRdb lists it. This chain uses TRBV30 with TRBJ1-1. The CDR3 length is 12 residues, termini included. CDR1 GTSNPN and CDR2 SVGIG come from the germline V gene (reference sequence). The CDR3 is CAWSVGRRRLEY.

The chain uses TRBV11-2 and TRBJ2-1; 8 nucleotides agree with TRBD1. CDR1 and CDR2 (germline): SGHAT, FQNNGV. Trimming at V came to 4 bases and at J to 2 bases, leaving 7 bases not matched to a gene. The CDR3 has 16 amino acids. The CDR3 DNA follows: TGTGCCAGCAGCTCCAACAGGGGGAGCACCTACAATGAGCAGTTCTTC. As protein: CASSSNRGSTYNEQFF. Together with reference TRBV11-2 and TRBJ2-1, the CDR3 gives the full variable domain: EAGVAQSPRYKIIEKRQSVAFWCNPISGHATLYWYQQILGQGPKLLIQFQNNGVVDDSQLPKDRFSAERLKGVDSTLKIQPAKLEDSAVYLCASSSNRGSTYNEQFFGPGTRLTVL.

The V call is TRBV28, the J call TRBJ2-4; 9 bases line up with TRBD1. Germline CDR1 MDHEN, CDR2 SYDVKM. The CDR3 spans 16 residues. Trimming cost V 5 bases and J 6 bases; bases outside gene matches: 11. This CDR3 is CASSPRIQGAGNIQYF. CDR3 nucleotides: TGTGCCAGCAGTCCTCGCATACAGGGGGCTGGAAACATTCAGTACTTC.

The V and J genes are TRBV3-1 (or the pseudogene TRBV3-2) and TRBJ2-1; D possibly corresponds to TRBD2 (6 bases). CDR3 length: 14 amino acids. Germline assignment: CDR1 LGHDT and CDR2 YNNKEL (reference sequence). Trimming took off 2 bases at V and 8 bases at J, with 13 bases between the two ends. CDR3 residues: CASSQSVPGDEQFF. CDR3 nucleotide sequence: TGTGCCAGCAGCCAATCGGTGCCGGGGGATGAGCAGTTCTTC.

This clone came up a few times. The chain uses TRBV5-8 and TRBJ1-5, with D unresolved. The germline gives CDR1 SGHTS, CDR2 YDEGEE. The CDR3 contains 16 residues. Deletions cut 3 bases from V and 0 bases from J, with 13 bases between. The CDR3: CASSSRWATSNQPQHF. The DNA of the CDR3 is TGTGCCAGCAGCTCCCGTTGGGCGACTAGCAATCAGCCCCAGCATTTT.

The chain recombines TRBV11-2 with TRBJ1-3, with D hard to call. The germline V gene has CDR1 SGHAT and CDR2 FQNNGV. The length of the CDR3 is 14 residues. Deletions cut 1 base from V and 4 bases from J, with 8 bases between. DNA for the CDR3: TGTGCCAGCAGCTTAGCAGGTTCCGGAAACACCATATATTTT. Protein product: CASSLAGSGNTIYF. Filled out from reference TRBV11-2 and TRBJ1-3, the complete variable domain reads EAGVAQSPRYKIIEKRQSVAFWCNPISGHATLYWYQQILGQGPKLLIQFQNNGVVDDSQLPKDRFSAERLKGVDSTLKIQPAKLEDSAVYLCASSLAGSGNTIYFGEGSWLTVV.

The chain links TRBV11-2 to TRBJ1-1; no reliable D call. CDR1 and CDR2 (germline): SGHAT, FQNNGV. CDR3 length: 13 residues. Trimming took 0 bases from V and 3 from J, leaving 5 bases between them. CDR3 protein: CASSLESYTEAFF. The CDR3 region has the DNA TGTGCCAGCAGCTTAGAGTCGTACACTGAAGCTTTCTTT.

The gene calls are TRBV6-1 and TRBJ1-1, with TRBD1 as a possible D gene (6 bases). The CDR3 loop spans 14 amino acids. The germline V gene encodes CDR1 MNHNS and CDR2 SASEGT. V shed 2 bases and J shed 5 bases, with 12 bases lying between them. CDR3: CASSERGGRTEAFF. For the CDR3, the DNA is TGTGCCAGCAGTGAAAGGGGGGGCAGGACTGAAGCTTTCTTT.

The chain links TRBV5-6 to TRBJ2-2; D might be TRBD2 (5 bases). Between the trimmed V and J ends, which lost 2 bases and 1 base, there was a span of 6 bases. The germline V gene has CDR1 SGHDT and CDR2 YYEEEE. The CDR3 is 14 amino acids. The DNA of the CDR3 is TGTGCCAGCAGCTTCGGACTGAACACCGGGGAGCTGTTTTTT. It codes for CASSFGLNTGELFF.

This clone has a single count. The CDR3 loop reads CATGREGNTGELFF. Written as DNA, the CDR3 is TGTGCCACTGGGCGGGAGGGGAACACCGGGGAGCTGTTTTTT. This chain connects TRBV27 to TRBJ2-2; 9 nucleotides agree with TRBD2. Germline V gene sequence: CDR1 MNHEY, CDR2 SMNVEV (reference sequence). This CDR3 has 14 amino acids. The V segment lost 10 bases and the J segment 1 base; nucleotides outside the gene matches: 4.

The chain links TRBV14 to TRBJ1-2; 7 nucleotides align to TRBD1. Germline trimming cut 1 base from V and 6 bases from J; bases unmatched to any gene: 8. This CDR3 has 15 amino acids. Germline V gene sequence: CDR1 SGHDN, CDR2 FVKESK. The CDR3 is CASSQGLRGGDGYTF. CDR3 DNA sequence: TGTGCCAGCAGCCAAGGCCTCCGAGGGGGCGATGGCTACACCTTC.

The V call is TRBV9, the J call TRBJ2-5; weak D call: TRBD2 (6 bases). The ends were cut back, 3 bases at V and 2 bases at J, with 14 bases in the middle. Germline V gives CDR1 SGDLS, CDR2 YYNGEE. The CDR3 runs to 15 residues. Here the CDR3 reads CASSGIAAGQETQYF. The CDR3 region has the DNA TGTGCCAGCAGCGGCATTGCGGCGGGACAAGAGACCCAGTACTTC.

The chain joins TRBV7-9 to TRBJ2-7; 11 bases map to TRBD2. The CDR3 runs 14 residues. V was clipped by 5 bases and J by 7 bases; unmatched bases: 7. Germline V lookup: CDR1 SEHNR, CDR2 FQNEAQ (reference sequence). CDR3 coding DNA: TGTGCCAGCAGCATGACTAGCGGGACGTATGAGCAGTACTTC. This gives the protein CASSMTSGTYEQYF.

The rearrangement joins TRBV6-5 to TRBJ1-2; tentatively, D is TRBD1 (6 bases). The CDR3 has 15 amino acids. V lost 0 bases and J 4 bases, leaving 12 bases between the germline ends. Per germline, CDR1 MNHEY and CDR2 SVGAGI. CDR3 amino acids: CASSYSQGQRYGYTF. The DNA of the CDR3 is TGTGCCAGCAGTTACTCACAAGGACAGCGCTATGGCTACACCTTC.

This clone has a count of ten or more. This chain joins TRBV7-2 and TRBJ1-1, with D perhaps TRBD1 (5 bases). Trimming cost V 7 bases and J 3 bases, with 15 bases left between them. The CDR3 covers 14 residues. Germline V gives CDR1 SGHTA, CDR2 FQGNSA. The CDR3: CASTWGGGYTEAFF. For the CDR3, the DNA is TGTGCCAGCACCTGGGGGGGAGGATACACTGAAGCTTTCTTT.

The V gene is TRBV4-1, the J gene TRBJ1-4; D might be TRBD1 (6 bases). V dropped 3 bases and J dropped 3 bases, with 20 bases sitting between them. Looked up from germline, CDR1 is MGHRA and CDR2 is YSYEKL. The CDR3 spans 18 residues. CDR3 protein: CASSHRRGRVRANEKLFF. In nucleotides, the CDR3 is TGCGCCAGCAGCCACCGGCGGGGGCGGGTGAGGGCTAATGAAAAACTGTTTTTT.